What follows is one T cell receptor beta chain and its context. This CDR3 contains 13 residues. The V gene's germline CDR1 is MGHRA and CDR2 YSYEKL. These data belong to a study of monozygotic twins with inflammatory bowel disease. TCRdb reprocessed the 5' RACE reads and keeps a single row for each CDR3 protein, giving no DNA. Its table records around 190,000 distinct CDR3 sequences. Sequencing was carried out using blood. This receptor was obtained from a human donor with ulcerative colitis or Crohn's disease, or a healthy co-twin of an affected twin (not recorded which). The chain recombines TRBV4-1 with TRBJ1-1. The CDR3 protein is CASSRSENTEAFF.